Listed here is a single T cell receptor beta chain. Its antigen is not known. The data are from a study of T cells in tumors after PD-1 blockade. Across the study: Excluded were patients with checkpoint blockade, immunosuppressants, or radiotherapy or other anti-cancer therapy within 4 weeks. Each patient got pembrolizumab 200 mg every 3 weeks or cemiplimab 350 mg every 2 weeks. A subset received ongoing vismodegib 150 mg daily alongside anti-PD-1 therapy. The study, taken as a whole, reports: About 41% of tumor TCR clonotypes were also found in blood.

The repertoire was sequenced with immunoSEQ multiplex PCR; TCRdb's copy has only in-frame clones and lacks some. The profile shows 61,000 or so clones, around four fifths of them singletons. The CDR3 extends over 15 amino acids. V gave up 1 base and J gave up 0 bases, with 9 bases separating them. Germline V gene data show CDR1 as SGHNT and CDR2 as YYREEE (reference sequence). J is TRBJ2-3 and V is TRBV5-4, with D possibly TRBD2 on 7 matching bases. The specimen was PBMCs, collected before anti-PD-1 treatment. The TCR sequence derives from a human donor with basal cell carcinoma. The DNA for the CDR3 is TGTGCCAGCAGCTTGCGGGGGGCTAGCACAGATACGCAGTATTTT. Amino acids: CASSLRGASTDTQYF.